This T cell receptor (beta chain) was retrieved from a study of T cell changes during pregnancy in multiple sclerosis. Only in-frame clones appear in the TCRdb table, and some are missing; sequencing was by immunoSEQ multiplex PCR. The repertoire holds more than 85,000 clones, with roughly 93% as singletons. The sequences come from peripheral blood, collected in the third trimester of pregnancy. The sequence came from a female donor in good health, enrolled as a control in a pregnancy study.

The CDR3 nucleotides read TGTGCCAGCAGTGAATCAAGCGGGAGTTTCTACGAGCAGTACTTC. Its protein is CASSESSGSFYEQYF. V usage is TRBV2 and J usage is TRBJ2-7; TRBD2 aligns across 8 bases. The CDR3 is made up of 15 amino acids. CDR1 SNHLY and CDR2 FYNNEI come from the germline V gene. With 2 bases clipped from V and 3 bases from J, the junction kept 6 bases outside the gene matches.